This T cell receptor beta chain is drawn from a study of identical twins. General observations from the study: The study found weaker excess twin sharing in beta out-of-frame sequences. Its conclusions, products of cross-sectional statistical analysis, did not come from following the same donors. Some out-of-frame alpha sequences were shared by twins, and these showed excess low generation probability.

Germline lookup yields CDR1 DFQATT and CDR2 SNEGSKA (reference sequence). V dropped 3 bases and J dropped 1 base, with 16 bases sitting between them. The CDR3 runs 15 residues. TCRdb fed the 5' RACE reads into MiXCR, producing one record per CDR3 protein. The sample carries about 200,000 distinct CDR3 sequences, around 10% recorded once. A word on this clonotype: Its target is not known.

The source material was memory (CD45RO+) T cells sorted from blood. This receptor was taken from a woman under 30 in good health. The rearrangement uses TRBV20-1 and TRBJ2-7; a weak D match, TRBD1 (5 bases). This chain's CDR3 is CSARSSLRASYEQYF. CDR3 DNA: TGCAGTGCTAGGTCTTCGCTCAGGGCGTCCTACGAGCAGTACTTC.